Listed below are T cell receptor beta chains from one sample, sequenced in a study of T cells after yellow fever vaccination. TCRdb processed the 5' RACE reads anew with MiXCR; each CDR3 protein has one entry. The sample includes over 150,000 distinct CDR3 sequences, approximately 6% of them seen just once. Specimen: CD4+ T cells sorted from PBMCs, collected on the day of the first yellow fever vaccination. The receptor source for this set is a man in his late teens or twenties who received the YFV17D yellow fever vaccine. Each CDR3 is given with its conserved first and last residue.

>TRBJ2-3|TRBV7-8
CASSQNTFRTDTQYF
>TRBJ1-5|TRBV2
CASSEARAPDTQHF
>TRBJ1-1|TRBV9
CASSGVTGAAGAFF
>TRBJ2-7|TRBV6-5
CASSYLQATYEQYF
>TRBJ2-3|TRBV5-4
CASSSRTDTDTQYF
>TRBJ2-1|TRBV6-1
CASKESSYNEQFF
>TRBJ2-6|TRBV28
CASSLTAGYGANVLTF
>TRBJ2-1|TRBV5-8
CASSLGASSYNEQFF
>TRBJ1-1|TRBV5-4
CASSWDRNTEAFF
>TRBJ2-1|TRBV6-1
CASRGSAAGGPDEQFF
>TRBJ1-1|TRBV18
CASSPQVNTEAFF
>TRBJ1-4|TRBV4-3
CASSQRPGATNEKLFF
>TRBJ2-5|TRBV5-1
CASSTDSTQYF
>TRBJ2-3|TRBV3-1
CASSQEDAWTHTQYF
>TRBJ2-2|TRBV5-1
CASSLEAPGELFF
>TRBJ2-5|TRBV5-1
CASSLGAGPETQYF
>TRBJ2-3|TRBV7-2
CASSLAVERVADTQYF
>TRBJ2-5|TRBV28
CASSLASGGPRTQYF
>TRBJ1-1|TRBV11-2
CASSLAWGPEAFF
>TRBJ2-3|TRBV20-1
CSAGRGNTQYF
>TRBJ1-6|TRBV7-2
CASSLTEFLHF
>TRBJ2-5|TRBV7-7
CASSLENGGTQYF
>TRBJ2-1|TRBV9
CASSPGGNNEQFF
>TRBJ1-2|TRBV7-6
CASSRVGGSDYGYTF
>TRBJ1-1|TRBV7-2
CASSLTQTGTGAFF
>TRBJ2-3|TRBV4-1
CASSLLGTADTQYF
>TRBJ1-2|TRBV7-2
CASSPPGHPPNYGYTF
>TRBJ2-3|TRBV6-1
CASTGLATDTQYF
>TRBJ2-2|TRBV9
CASSQTDASGTGELFF
>TRBJ2-7|TRBV14
CASSQAGYEQYF
>TRBJ2-5|TRBV18
CASSPGAETQYF
>TRBJ2-2|TRBV5-1
CASSTDREHGELFF
>TRBJ1-3|TRBV7-2
CASCPGRSDGNTIYF
>TRBJ1-5|TRBV5-1
CASSLVDRAQPQHF
>TRBJ2-3|TRBV18
CASSEGTVSTDTQYF
>TRBJ2-3|TRBV12-3/TRBV12-4
CASSFGSTDTQYF
>TRBJ1-1|TRBV29-1
CSVSWAGNTEAFF
>TRBJ2-1|TRBV10-2
CASSDPSGGSYNEQFF
>TRBJ2-3|TRBV4-3
CASSQEWGGPDTQYF
>TRBJ2-1|TRBV4-2
CASSQEGSGGVRNEQFF
>TRBJ1-4|TRBV4-2
CASSPNTGGTNEKLFF
>TRBJ2-3|TRBV21-1
CASDSVTSTDTQYF
>TRBJ2-5|TRBV6-5
CASNPQGGAQETQYF
>TRBJ1-4|TRBV4-3
CASSQGRTRGLAANEKLFF
>TRBJ2-3|TRBV12-3/TRBV12-4
CASSRRQGSDTQYF
>TRBJ2-1|TRBV19
CASSETGAPYNEQFF
>TRBJ2-7|TRBV3-1
CASSQWGPESAEQYF
>TRBJ2-5|TRBV7-2
CASSLGDRGGAVWYF
>TRBJ2-1|TRBV28
CASSKRGGYNEQFF